Sequencing of this T cell receptor (beta chain) was carried out in a study of T cell repertoires in cytomegalovirus infection. Study in general: The public TCR beta signatures pointed to both CMV infection and matching HLA type. Study results and limitations: Cumulative frequency (of public TCR beta family members) identified carriers of CMV plus the relevant HLA. Ex vivo, HLA-C-restricted CMV-specific TCR beta clonotypes prevailed over the rest of the response.

TCRdb re-derived calls from the reads in MiXCR, one entry per CDR3 protein. The data contain roughly 720,000 distinct CDR3 sequences, roughly 35% of them seen just once; the ten biggest clones take up around 3%. About this clonotype: Its antigen is currently unknown.

With V trimmed by 4 bases and J by 8 bases, 5 bases remained unmatched. The CDR3 totals 13 residues. Germline V lookup: CDR1 SGHDN, CDR2 FVKESK. Material for sequencing was PBMCs. The chain recombines TRBV14 with TRBJ2-1, with 7 bases that match TRBD1. This TCR was recovered from a human donor in good health (CMV status not recorded). Some clones in this sample may be carry-over from other donors' samples. The chain's CDR3 is CASSPITGDEQFF. The CDR3 region has the DNA TGTGCCAGCAGCCCAATTACAGGGGATGAGCAGTTCTTC.